What follows is one T cell receptor beta chain and its context. This clonotype was observed a few times. It has no known antigen specificity. Base qualities are not provided; no much larger clone lies one nucleotide away. Sequencing relied on an Illumina NovaSeq 6000. cDNA libraries for TCRalpha and TCRbeta were prepared by 5'RACE using constant-segment primers, with sample barcodes and unique molecular identifiers added. RNA was extracted from every sample with Trizol reagent. Libraries were amplified in two PCR steps, with a second sample barcode and Illumina TruSeq adapters added in the second step. Libraries were sequenced on an Illumina NovaSeq with 2 x 150 bp paired-end reads. The original pipeline was this. The reads were demultiplexed and collapsed into UMI-guided consensus sequences using migec v1.2.7. Using mixcr v2.1.11, the UMI consensuses were aligned to TRA and TRB V and J templates and assembled into clonotypes. Clonotypes were classified as expanded or contracted when called significant by both edgeR and NoisET, with noise models trained on biological replicates. For edgeR calls, the cutoffs were a false discovery rate-adjusted p below 0.01 and a log2 fold-change threshold of 1. As an exploratory analysis of dynamics, PCA with hierarchical clustering was applied to max-normalized trajectories of the 1000 most abundant clonotypes. Separately sequenced CD4+ and CD8+ repertoires were used to assign a CD4 or CD8 phenotype to each responding clone. TCRdb itself trimmed the public reads at Q25 with fastp, ran MiXCR and retained productive beta chains. For every CDR3 protein sequence, its rows merge into one entry that carries the most common genes and DNA. The V and J calls were not made by the authors but by TCRdb's processing. Recorded for this sample are about 360,000 distinct CDR3 sequences; about 15% of them occurred a single time. The ten largest clones add up to around a fifth of the sample.

The sample is drawn from a study of T-cell memory formation after mild COVID-19 (dated by TCRdb to about 2021). Regarding the research as a whole: TCR sequence clusters from the two donors were found to be largely donor specific. Two young, previously healthy adult volunteers made up the cohort, one male and one female. In a couple of donors, T-cell clones that expanded and contracted after mild COVID-19 were followed by sequencing TCRalpha and TCRbeta repertoires longitudinally.

V drops 3 bases and J drops 0 bases, leaving 9 bases in between. Its CDR3 holds 15 amino acids, cysteine through phenylalanine. Only the CDR3 DNA is retained, 45 bases long and in frame from the first base. PBMCs were isolated by Ficoll-Paque density gradient centrifugation. What the study reported, not specific to this receptor: Clones contracting from day 15 to 85 had balanced CD4/CD8 phenotypes, while a second wave expanding from day 15 to 37 was biased towards CD4+. Contracting CD4+ clones were located mainly in the CM and EM memory subsets, whereas CD8+ clones were found to be enriched in EMRA. Some responding clones were found in pre-infection memory, which suggests that pre-existing cross-reactive memory T cells took part in the SARS-CoV-2 response. Only two mild cases were covered by the study, and larger cohorts that include severe cases with pre-infection samples were considered necessary. Whether the second-wave clones peaking on day 37 were SARS-CoV-2 specific was not confirmed.

The V gene is TRBV12-3 or TRBV12-4 and the J gene is TRBJ2-1; the D gene lacks a confident call. The receptor comes from a young man who had mild COVID-19 (a few samples of this study predate the infection). The sample titles of this study are shuffled in the database, so cell type and time point are left out; the donor was told from shared clones. The sample was PBMCs or a T cell subset sorted from them (not recorded which). The encoded CDR3 is CASSLVGYSYNEQFF. At the DNA level, the sequence is TGTGCCAGCAGTTTGGTAGGTTACTCCTACAATGAGCAGTTCTTC.